The entry below describes one T cell receptor (beta chain). The antigen is unknown. The isolated RNA, all of it, was reverse transcribed, so expressed TCRB transcripts were what got sequenced. Repertoires were generated with immunoSEQ multiplex PCR, while TCRdb's copy carries only in-frame clones and drops some. Of about 38,000 clones in the sample, roughly two thirds are singletons; the top ten hold 2% to 2.5%. The sample is drawn from a study of beta chain features in type 1 diabetes. Regarding the study as a whole: A cDNA-based sequencing approach could over-represent cells with high TCR expression.

CDR3 size: 14 residues. Germline V gives CDR1 SGHTA, CDR2 FQGNSA. V gave up 4 bases and J gave up 6 bases; unmatched junction bases: 3. Sequencing was performed on Tregs from blood. The receptor was isolated from a young woman in good health. This chain connects TRBV7-2 to TRBJ2-7; TRBD2 agrees at 13 bases. Here the CDR3 reads CASSSGLAGAEQYF. The CDR3 DNA reads TGTGCCAGCAGCTCCGGACTAGCGGGAGCCGAGCAGTACTTC.